Listed below are T cell receptor beta chains from one sample, sequenced in a study of blood T cell repertoires in COVID-19. Data came from immunoSEQ multiplex PCR; TCRdb stores just in-frame clones and leaves some out. The sample lists about 170,000 clones, 84% seen once, with roughly 15% in the top ten. The sample was peripheral blood. These receptors were obtained from a woman aged 65 to 85 with COVID-19, enrolled during active disease. The conserved cysteine and the conserved F or W are not part of the CDR3 here.

cdr3_aa: ASSRDFDNNEQF; v_call: TRBV6-5
cdr3_aa: ASSPGTVVQNTEAF; v_call: TRBV5-4
cdr3_aa: ASSRQGGPYEQY; v_call: TRBV19
cdr3_aa: SALDRVNTEAF; v_call: TRBV29-1
cdr3_aa: ASVGGQGSFYGYT; v_call: TRBV6-5
cdr3_aa: ASTRENTEAF; v_call: TRBV2
cdr3_aa: ATSVVFPSRAKNIQY; v_call: TRBV24-1
cdr3_aa: ASTEQGASGYT; v_call: TRBV6-1
cdr3_aa: ASSSPGTSGGAHTGELF; v_call: TRBV5-1
cdr3_aa: ASSEDRVSPQH; v_call: TRBV6-1
cdr3_aa: ASSTGSRTDTQY; v_call: TRBV5-1
cdr3_aa: ASSEGGQVSETQY; v_call: TRBV2
cdr3_aa: ASSPGNSGNTIY; v_call: TRBV5-1
cdr3_aa: ASSPSVGGGATNEKLF; v_call: TRBV4-1
cdr3_aa: ASSPQAGSTGELF; v_call: TRBV18
cdr3_aa: ASSPFWGGPTDTQY; v_call: TRBV28
cdr3_aa: ASSSSGLQETQY; v_call: TRBV7-7